Listed below are T cell receptor beta chains from one sample, sequenced in a study of human T cells and chemical hapten exposure. TCRdb processed the RACE reads anew with MiXCR; each CDR3 protein has one entry. The sample contains 50,000 to 80,000 distinct CDR3 sequences, about 10% of which appear only once. The sample consisted of whole blood, taken in connection with sensitization to the hapten diphenylcyclopropenone (DPC). The source is a woman in her twenties or thirties with alopecia areata. Some clones in this sample may be carry-over from other donors' samples. Both conserved end residues are part of each CDR3. The D gene is left open where the match is weak. Size tells how often a clone was seen (once, few, many) or the class of an expanded clone, and some rows leave it out.

few TRBJ2-5 TRBV13 . CASSLAPGQETQYF TGTGCCAGCAGCTTAGCCCCCGGCCAAGAGACCCAGTACTTC
many TRBJ1-1 TRBV6-2/TRBV6-3 . CASSYSGRTEAFF TGTGCCAGCAGTTATTCCGGGCGCACTGAAGCTTTCTTT
. TRBJ2-3 TRBV6-2/TRBV6-3 TRBD2 CASSSLAGVQDTQYF TGTGCCAGCAGTTCGTTAGCGGGAGTTCAAGATACGCAGTATTTT
many TRBJ1-5 TRBV18 TRBD1 CASSRTGANQPQHF TGTGCCAGCTCACGGACAGGGGCTAATCAGCCCCAGCATTTT
. TRBJ2-1 TRBV11-3 TRBD2 CASSVGAGRGKQFF TGTGCCAGCAGCGTAGGAGCGGGAAGGGGTAAGCAGTTCTTC
few TRBJ2-2 TRBV7-3 . CASSPDLDKNTGELFF TGTGCCAGCAGCCCAGACCTGGATAAGAACACCGGGGAGCTGTTTTTT
few TRBJ2-3 TRBV20-1 TRBD2 CSARSGAGTDTQYF TGCAGTGCTAGAAGCGGGGCGGGCACAGATACGCAGTATTTT
many TRBJ2-2 TRBV5-1 TRBD1 CASSSQGAWTGELFF TGCGCCAGCAGCTCCCAGGGGGCATGGACCGGGGAGCTGTTTTTT
few TRBJ2-3 TRBV6-5 . CASSYLGKLGTDTQYF TGTGCCAGCAGTTATCTGGGAAAATTGGGAACAGATACGCAGTATTTT
few TRBJ2-5 TRBV29-1 TRBD2 CSVVAGLVETQYF TGCAGCGTTGTTGCGGGACTAGTGGAGACCCAGTACTTC
. TRBJ2-3 TRBV4-2 . CASSQDPGTDTQYF TGTGCCAGCAGCCAAGACCCTGGCACAGATACGCAGTATTTT
few TRBJ1-1 TRBV6-5 . CASSQGRLNTEAFF TGTGCCAGCAGTCAAGGACGCCTGAACACTGAAGCTTTCTTT
. TRBJ2-1 TRBV19 TRBD1 CASSETGTGTYNEQFF TGTGCCAGTAGTGAAACCGGGACAGGCACCTACAATGAGCAGTTCTTC
. TRBJ2-5 TRBV6-5 . CASSTPRMGGQETQYF TGTGCCAGCAGTACCCCCCGGATGGGCGGACAAGAGACCCAGTACTTC
many TRBJ2-1 TRBV29-1 TRBD2 CSVWTSGYNEQFF TGCAGCGTCTGGACTAGCGGATACAATGAGCAGTTCTTC
few TRBJ2-1 TRBV29-1 . CSAHRYDNEQFF TGCAGCGCCCACCGCTACGACAATGAGCAGTTCTTC
. TRBJ2-3 TRBV7-9 TRBD1 CASSQKTGEETDTQYF TGTGCCAGCAGCCAAAAGACAGGGGAGGAGACAGATACGCAGTATTTT
few TRBJ2-3 TRBV4-3 . CASSSGRNTDTQYF TGCGCCAGCAGCTCAGGCAGGAACACAGATACGCAGTATTTT
few TRBJ1-4 TRBV9 . CASSVGGGYEKLFF TGTGCCAGCAGCGTAGGGGGCGGATATGAAAAACTGTTTTTT
. TRBJ1-1 TRBV5-6 TRBD1 CASSRLDRGRTEAFF TGTGCCAGCAGCCGACTGGACAGGGGGAGGACTGAAGCTTTCTTT
many TRBJ1-1 TRBV20-1 . CSARDMAKGSEAFF TGCAGTGCTAGAGATATGGCTAAGGGGTCTGAAGCTTTCTTT
. TRBJ1-2 TRBV7-9 . CASSLPAVAYGYTF TGTGCCAGCAGTCTACCGGCAGTTGCGTATGGCTACACCTTC
few TRBJ1-1 TRBV11-2 . CASSLGLMNTEAFF TGTGCCAGCAGCTTAGGCCTGATGAACACTGAAGCTTTCTTT
many TRBJ2-7 TRBV29-1 . CSVTTPWGEQYF TGCAGCGTTACCACCCCTTGGGGCGAGCAGTACTTC
few TRBJ1-1 TRBV19 . CASSHSPGGNTEAFF TGTGCCAGTAGCCACTCCCCGGGGGGGAACACTGAAGCTTTCTTT
many TRBJ1-3 TRBV5-1 TRBD1 CASSPGTAGNTIYF TGCGCCAGCAGCCCGGGGACAGCTGGAAACACCATATATTTT
many TRBJ2-2 TRBV12-3/TRBV12-4 . CASPDGMNTGELFF TGTGCCAGCCCGGACGGCATGAACACCGGGGAGCTGTTTTTT
many TRBJ2-7 TRBV18 . CASSPPDSSYEQYF TGTGCCAGCTCACCTCCGGACAGCTCCTACGAGCAGTACTTC
. TRBJ2-2 TRBV7-8 TRBD1 CASSLMVRGLTGELFF TGTGCCAGCAGCTTAATGGTCAGGGGGCTAACCGGGGAGCTGTTTTTT
many TRBJ2-2 TRBV5-6 . CASSLESRANTGELFF TGTGCCAGCAGCTTGGAGTCCAGGGCAAACACCGGGGAGCTGTTTTTT
. TRBJ2-2 TRBV7-8 . CASSRTTLNTGELFF TGTGCCAGCAGCCGGACCACCCTGAACACCGGGGAGCTGTTTTTT
. TRBJ2-3 TRBV7-6 TRBD2 CASSLLSTSGGDTQYF TGTGCCAGCAGCTTATTATCGACTAGCGGGGGAGATACGCAGTATTTT
few TRBJ2-3 TRBV5-1 TRBD2 CASSMGLASDTQYF TGCGCCAGCAGCATGGGACTAGCTTCAGATACGCAGTATTTT
few TRBJ2-1 TRBV29-1 TRBD2 CSVTPIAGGWGEQFF TGCAGCGTTACCCCCATAGCGGGAGGGTGGGGTGAGCAGTTCTTC
many TRBJ1-5 TRBV28 . CASSLDSNQPQHF TGTGCCAGCAGTTTAGATAGCAATCAGCCCCAGCATTTT
many TRBJ1-6 TRBV28 TRBD1 CASSSPTGKVNSPLHF TGTGCCAGCAGTTCTCCGACAGGGAAGGTGAATTCACCCCTCCACTTT
few TRBJ2-3 TRBV11-2 . CASSLDRRTQYF TGTGCCAGCAGCTTAGATCGTCGGACGCAGTATTTT
few TRBJ2-7 TRBV10-3 . CAISGWGTSSYEQYF TGTGCCATCAGTGGATGGGGGACTTCCTCCTACGAGCAGTACTTC
few TRBJ2-7 TRBV5-1 . CASSPLGTHYEQYF TGCGCCAGCAGCCCCTTGGGGACACACTACGAGCAGTACTTC
. TRBJ2-3 TRBV9 . CASSVVGDTQYF TGTGCCAGCAGCGTAGTCGGTGATACGCAGTATTTT
many TRBJ2-3 TRBV27 . CASSLVSKVLRQYF TGTGCCAGCAGTTTAGTGAGTAAGGTATTGAGGCAGTATTTT
. TRBJ2-3 TRBV7-9 . CASSLAVGAGTDTQYF TGTGCCAGCAGCTTAGCGGTGGGGGCTGGCACAGATACGCAGTATTTT
. TRBJ2-1 TRBV11-2 TRBD2 CASSLGFGRYDNEQFF TGTGCCAGCAGCTTAGGGTTCGGGAGGTACGACAATGAGCAGTTCTTC
few TRBJ2-5 TRBV7-9 TRBD2 CASSLVSGGATETQYF TGTGCCAGCAGCTTAGTTAGCGGGGGGGCGACGGAGACCCAGTACTTC
few TRBJ1-2 TRBV12-3/TRBV12-4 . CASSLEGFGYTF TGTGCCAGCAGTTTGGAAGGGTTTGGCTACACCTTC
few TRBJ1-4 TRBV9 . CASSYNEEELFF TGTGCCAGCAGCTACAATGAGGAAGAACTGTTTTTT
. TRBJ2-1 TRBV11-2 TRBD2 CASSSRLGGRNNEQFF TGTGCCAGCAGTTCCCGTTTGGGAGGGCGAAACAATGAGCAGTTCTTC
once TRBJ2-5 TRBV29-1 TRBD1 CSVDRGLRETQYF TGCAGCGTTGACAGGGGGCTGCGAGAGACCCAGTACTTC
few TRBJ2-3 TRBV11-2 TRBD2 CASSRTSGGSSTDTQYF TGTGCCAGCAGCCGGACTAGCGGGGGCTCTAGCACAGATACGCAGTATTTT
. TRBJ2-1 TRBV6-1 TRBD2 CASSERGLGGLPYNEQFF TGTGCCAGCAGTGAACGGGGACTAGGCGGGCTCCCCTACAATGAGCAGTTCTTC
many TRBJ1-4 TRBV7-2 . CASSLRSGRETNEKLFF TGTGCCAGCAGCCTACGATCAGGACGGGAAACCAATGAAAAACTGTTTTTT
. TRBJ2-7 TRBV7-3 TRBD2 CASTETGYGGRIGTYEQYF TGTGCCAGCACCGAGACGGGGTATGGCGGGAGAATTGGGACCTACGAGCAGTACTTC
. TRBJ2-7 TRBV20-1 . CSAIAGRLIEQYF TGCAGTGCAATCGCCGGGCGGTTGATCGAGCAGTACTTC
. TRBJ2-2 TRBV29-1 . CSVSYSVNTGELFF TGCAGCGTGTCCTACTCGGTGAACACCGGGGAGCTGTTTTTT
many TRBJ1-1 TRBV6-5 . CASRTGTTEAFF TGTGCCAGCAGGACCGGGACCACTGAAGCTTTCTTT
many TRBJ2-2 TRBV6-5 TRBD1 CASSYSTAGGPGELFF TGTGCCAGCAGTTACTCGACGGCAGGGGGTCCCGGGGAGCTGTTTTTT